Listed here are 15 T cell receptor beta chains from one sample, sequenced in a study of cytomegalovirus exposure and HLA in healthy donors. This PCR relied on a set of 60 Vbeta primers and 13 Jbeta primers. Measured with immunoSEQ multiplex PCR; TCRdb has only the in-frame clones, and not every one. Altogether roughly 89,000 clones are present, more than 80% being singletons, with the ten largest covering around 1.9%. What was sequenced was PBMCs. These receptors came from a young woman in good health and CMV-seronegative.

This chain connects TRBV15 to TRBJ1-2; D is perhaps TRBD1 (6 bases). V was clipped by 5 bases and J by 4 bases, with 11 bases between them. Germline loops: CDR1 LNHNV, CDR2 YYDKDF (reference sequence). CDR3 length: 13 residues. CDR3 region: CATSPRTVYGYTF. The CDR3 region has the DNA TGTGCCACCAGCCCCCGGACAGTCTATGGCTACACCTTC. The full variable domain, its missing parts supplied by reference TRBV15 and TRBJ1-2, is DAMVIQNPRYQVTQFGKPVTLSCSQTLNHNVMYWYQQKSSQAPKLLFHYYDKDFNNEADTPDNFQSRRPNTSFCFLDIRSPGLGDTAMYLCATSPRTVYGYTFGSGTRLTVV.

This clone came up once. The chain uses TRBV5-1 and TRBJ2-1; D unclear. V lost 5 bases and J 5 bases, leaving 5 bases between the germline ends. Germline values: CDR1 SGHRS, CDR2 YFSETQ. CDR3 length equals 11 residues. CDR3 loop: CASRADNEQFF. The CDR3 DNA follows: TGCGCCAGCAGGGCGGACAATGAGCAGTTCTTC.

The V call is TRBV10-2, the J call TRBJ1-2; 8 bases are shared with TRBD1. CDR1 and CDR2 (germline): WSHSY, SAAADI. V shed 8 bases, J shed 0 bases, and the junction held 8 bases outside the gene matches. This CDR3 is built from 15 residues. The CDR3 DNA follows: TGCGCCAGCGTCCAGGGGGCGCTCCCTAACTATGGCTACACCTTC. The encoded protein is CASVQGALPNYGYTF.

This chain joins TRBV28 and TRBJ1-2; weak D call: TRBD1 (5 bases). CDR3 length: 15 residues. In germline, CDR1 is MDHEN, CDR2 SYDVKM. V gave up 1 base and J gave up 3 bases, with 12 bases separating them. CDR3 amino acids: CASSLFGGKDYGYTF. CDR3 sequence (DNA): TGTGCCAGCAGTTTATTCGGGGGAAAGGACTATGGCTACACCTTC.

The CDR3 region has the DNA TGTGCCAGCAGCCCAAACGGCGGGAGTAACTCCTACGAGCAGTACTTC. It codes for CASSPNGGSNSYEQYF. The V call is TRBV7-3, the J call TRBJ2-5; 7 bases match TRBD2. The closer fit of TRBJ2-7 to the DNA end suggests the J call may be wrong. Germline CDR1 SGHTA, CDR2 FQGTGA. This CDR3 is built from 16 residues.

V usage is TRBV28 and J usage is TRBJ2-5; D not resolved. V gave up 2 bases and J gave up 2 bases, with 12 bases separating them. CDR3 length equals 15 residues. The germline gives CDR1 MDHEN, CDR2 SYDVKM. Written as DNA, the CDR3 is TGTGCCAGCAGTTTAATATTGCGGCAGCAAGAGACCCAGTACTTC. Translating it yields CASSLILRQQETQYF.

The V call is TRBV7-9, the J call TRBJ1-1, with D possibly TRBD1 on 5 matching bases. V was shortened by 6 bases and J by 10 bases, with 15 bases between the two germline ends. The CDR3 has 12 amino acids. The germline gives CDR1 SEHNR, CDR2 FQNEAQ (reference sequence). CDR3 nucleotide sequence: TGTGCCAGCAGTTCCAACCCGCAGGGAGCTTTCTTT. Translated: CASSSNPQGAFF.

The chain recombines TRBV7-2 with TRBJ2-5; D is uncertain. The DNA end favors TRBJ2-7, so the J call may be wrong. Germline-derived CDR1 and CDR2 are SGHTA and FQGNSA. There are 16 residues in the CDR3. CDR3 DNA: TGTGCCAGCAGCTTAGTGGCGGATCCCGCCTCCTACGAGCAGTACTTC. It specifies CASSLVADPASYEQYF.

The chain joins TRBV5-1 to TRBJ1-2; no clear D. CDR3 size: 14 residues. V was pared by 0 bases and J by 4 bases, with 10 bases between. Per the germline V gene, CDR1 is SGHRS and CDR2 is YFSETQ. This CDR3 reads CASSLGTVGYGYTF. The CDR3, as DNA: TGCGCCAGCAGCTTGGGGACTGTAGGCTATGGCTACACCTTC.

This clone has a handful of counts. The J gene is TRBJ2-7, the V gene TRBV4-2; TRBD2 is a possible D gene (6 bases). There are 15 residues in the CDR3. With 2 bases removed from V and 0 bases from J, the gap between germline ends came to 11 bases. The germline gives CDR1 LGHNA, CDR2 YNFKEQ. The DNA for the CDR3 is TGTGCCAGCAGCCAATTGGGACTTGACTCCTACGAGCAGTACTTC. Translating it yields CASSQLGLDSYEQYF.

DNA for the CDR3: TGTGCCAGCAGTTCCCGGACTAGCGGGACCTACGAGCAGTACTTC. This encodes CASSSRTSGTYEQYF. The chain employs TRBV27 and TRBJ2-7; TRBD2 matches 12 bases. The CDR3 has 15 amino acids. In germline, CDR1 is MNHEY, CDR2 SMNVEV (reference sequence). Unmatched junction bases numbered 3, after V lost 4 bases and J lost 2 bases.

The chain recombines TRBV5-5 with TRBJ1-1, with 7 bases fitting TRBD1. CDR3 length: 13 residues. With 4 bases clipped from V and 5 bases from J, the junction kept 5 bases outside the gene matches. From germline, CDR1 is SGHKS and CDR2 YYEKEE (reference sequence). In DNA form, the CDR3 reads TGTGCCAGCAGCACCGACAGGGATACTGAAGCTTTCTTT. Its protein is CASSTDRDTEAFF.

This clone was observed a few times. The rearrangement links TRBV4-3 to TRBJ2-7; no clear D. The CDR3 covers 14 residues. In germline, CDR1 is LGHNA, CDR2 YSLEER. The V end was cut by 0 bases, the J end by 2 bases, with 8 bases between. Here the CDR3 reads CASSQDLDTYEQYF. CDR3 bases: TGCGCCAGCAGCCAAGATTTAGATACCTACGAGCAGTACTTC.

This clone showed up just a few times. The rearrangement uses TRBV9 and TRBJ2-2, with D perhaps TRBD1 (7 bases). This CDR3 has 15 residues. The V end was cut by 3 bases, the J end by 6 bases, with 15 bases between. Germline CDR1 is SGDLS and CDR2 is YYNGEE. The CDR3 DNA follows: TGTGCCAGCAGCGGCTCAGGGGGGTTTTCCGGGGAGCTGTTTTTT. Translating it yields CASSGSGGFSGELFF.

This clone has a handful of counts. The CDR3 here is CASSLSQQTEAFF. CDR3 sequence (DNA): TGTGCCAGCAGCCTCAGTCAACAAACTGAAGCTTTCTTT. V usage is TRBV6-4 and J usage is TRBJ1-1; D is unclear. Germline CDR1 MRHNA, CDR2 SNTAGT. The length of the CDR3 is 13 residues. The V end was cut by 6 bases, the J end by 5 bases, with 13 bases between.